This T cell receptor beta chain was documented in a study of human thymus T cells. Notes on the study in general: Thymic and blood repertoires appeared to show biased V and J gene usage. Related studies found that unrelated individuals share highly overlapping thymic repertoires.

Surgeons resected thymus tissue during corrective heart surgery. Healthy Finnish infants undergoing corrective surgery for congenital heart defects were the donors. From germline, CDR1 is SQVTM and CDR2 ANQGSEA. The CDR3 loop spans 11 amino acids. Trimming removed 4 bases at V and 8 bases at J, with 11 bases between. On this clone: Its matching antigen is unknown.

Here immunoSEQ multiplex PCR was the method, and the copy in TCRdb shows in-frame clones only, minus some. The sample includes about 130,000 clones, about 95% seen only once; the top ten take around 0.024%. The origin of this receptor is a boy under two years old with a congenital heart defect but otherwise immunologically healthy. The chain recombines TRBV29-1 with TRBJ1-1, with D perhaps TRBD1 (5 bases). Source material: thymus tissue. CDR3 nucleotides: TGCAGCGTTGCACAGGCCCTAGAAGCTTTCTTT. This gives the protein CSVAQALEAFF.